The rows below give T cell receptor beta chains drawn from one sample of a study of glioma-infiltrating T cells after dendritic cell vaccination. Assay: immunoSEQ multiplex PCR; the TCRdb copy retains only in-frame clones and omits some. The sample contains about 67,000 clones, 81% of which appear only once. The sequencing here drew on blood, taken before dendritic cell vaccination. The receptors here all came from a human donor with glioblastoma. Both conserved end residues are part of each CDR3. The order of the fields is V gene, J gene, clone size, D gene, CDR3 protein, CDR3 DNA. A D gene is named only where the DNA matches it firmly. Rows may omit the clone size; those that give it use once, few, many or a size class.

TRBV7-8	TRBJ1-1	NA	TRBD1	CASSLRQGGLFTEAFF	TGTGCCAGCAGCTTGAGACAGGGGGGCCTATTCACTGAAGCTTTCTTT
TRBV7-2	TRBJ1-2	NA	TRBD1	CASSFNRGYGYTF	TGTGCCAGCAGCTTCAACAGGGGGTATGGCTACACCTTC
TRBV4-3	TRBJ1-2	few	NA	CASSQARQDPYGYTF	TGCGCCAGCAGCCAAGCCCGACAGGACCCCTATGGCTACACCTTC
TRBV6-4	TRBJ1-6	NA	NA	CASSEMEGEGSPLHF	TGTGCCAGCAGTGAAATGGAGGGGGAGGGTTCACCCCTCCACTTT
TRBV14	TRBJ1-1	few	NA	CASSQDMAAEAFF	TGTGCCAGCAGCCAAGATATGGCGGCTGAAGCTTTCTTT
TRBV11-3	TRBJ2-4	NA	NA	CASSLVWRAKNIQYF	TGTGCCAGCAGCTTAGTTTGGCGGGCCAAAAACATTCAGTACTTC
TRBV18	TRBJ1-2	few	TRBD1	CASSPTDRVGYGYTF	TGTGCCAGCTCACCAACGGACAGGGTTGGCTATGGCTACACCTTC
TRBV7-9	TRBJ1-1	many	NA	CASSFGENSAEAFF	TGTGCCAGCAGCTTTGGGGAGAATTCGGCTGAAGCTTTCTTT
TRBV6-6	TRBJ1-1	once	NA	CASSYSAGFGEAFF	TGTGCCAGCAGTTACTCTGCGGGGTTCGGTGAAGCTTTCTTT
TRBV29-1	TRBJ2-5	NA	NA	CSVLGGEGQETQYF	TGCAGCGTTTTAGGGGGGGAGGGCCAGGAGACCCAGTACTTC
TRBV6-5	TRBJ1-4	NA	TRBD1	CASSYSGQGAEKLFF	TGTGCCAGCAGTTACTCGGGACAGGGGGCTGAAAAACTGTTTTTT
TRBV5-1	TRBJ1-1	NA	TRBD1	CASSPRDRARSLNTEAFF	TGCGCCAGCAGCCCGCGGGACAGGGCCCGGTCTTTGAACACTGAAGCTTTCTTT
TRBV6-5	TRBJ2-6	NA	NA	CASSRQSGANVLTF	TGTGCCAGCAGCCGACAGTCTGGGGCCAACGTCCTGACTTTC
TRBV29-1	TRBJ2-7	NA	NA	CSVETARSYEQYF	TGCAGCGTGGAGACAGCCCGCTCCTACGAGCAGTACTTC
TRBV19	TRBJ2-7	NA	NA	CASSMGDNYEQYF	TGTGCCAGTAGTATGGGAGATAACTACGAGCAGTACTTC
TRBV7-2	TRBJ2-3	once	TRBD1	CASSPTGADTQYF	TGTGCCAGCAGCCCGACAGGGGCAGATACGCAGTATTTT
TRBV7-2	TRBJ1-5	few	NA	CASSTTGRDQPQHF	TGTGCCAGCAGCACCACCGGGAGAGATCAGCCCCAGCATTTT
TRBV5-6	TRBJ2-1	NA	NA	CASSPGVSEQFF	TGTGCCAGCAGCCCCGGAGTTAGTGAGCAGTTCTTC
TRBV30	TRBJ1-2	NA	TRBD1	CAWSVRRLRQGAGGYTF	TGTGCCTGGAGTGTACGGCGCCTTCGGCAGGGGGCGGGAGGCTACACCTTC
TRBV6-5	TRBJ2-7	few	TRBD2	CASRTSGGSSYEQYF	TGTGCCAGCAGGACTAGCGGGGGGAGCTCCTACGAGCAGTACTTC
TRBV5-1	TRBJ2-1	NA	NA	CASSLFGAGGNVEQFF	TGCGCCAGCAGCTTGTTTGGGGCAGGGGGGAACGTTGAGCAGTTCTTC
TRBV5-4	TRBJ2-7	NA	TRBD1	CASRTGQESYEQYF	TGTGCCAGCAGAACGGGACAGGAATCGTACGAGCAGTACTTC
TRBV10-3	TRBJ1-2	NA	NA	CAISGQGVDYGYTF	TGTGCCATCAGTGGTCAGGGCGTGGACTATGGCTACACCTTC
TRBV6-1	TRBJ1-1	NA	NA	CASSEPGENTEAFF	TGTGCCAGCAGTGAGCCCGGGGAGAACACTGAAGCTTTCTTT
TRBV29-1	TRBJ2-2	few	NA	CSVEVTSSGELFF	TGCAGCGTTGAAGTCACTAGCTCTGGGGAGCTGTTTTTT
TRBV5-6	TRBJ2-1	NA	NA	CASSLAMSSDNEQFF	TGTGCCAGCAGCTTGGCCATGTCTAGCGACAATGAGCAGTTCTTC
TRBV6-5	TRBJ2-1	NA	NA	CASSYSGDNEQFF	TGTGCCAGCAGTTACTCTGGAGACAATGAGCAGTTCTTC
TRBV20-1	TRBJ1-1	NA	NA	CSPQRTVEAFF	TGCAGTCCCCAACGGACAGTTGAAGCTTTCTTT
TRBV7-8	TRBJ1-2	NA	NA	CASSPSGPGTPSNYGYTF	TGTGCCAGCAGCCCATCTGGCCCTGGGACACCCTCTAACTATGGCTACACCTTC
TRBV18	TRBJ1-1	NA	NA	CASSHPRQVAFF	TGTGCCAGCTCACACCCGCGACAGGTAGCTTTCTTT
TRBV4-3	TRBJ1-4	NA	NA	CASTYRETNEKLFF	TGCGCCAGCACCTACAGGGAGACTAATGAAAAACTGTTTTTT
TRBV19	TRBJ2-5	NA	NA	CASSMGHSGETQYF	TGTGCCAGTAGTATGGGCCACAGTGGGGAGACCCAGTACTTC
TRBV7-8	TRBJ1-2	NA	TRBD1	CASSPGTGRVVYGYTF	TGTGCCAGCAGCCCCGGGACAGGGCGTGTCGTCTATGGCTACACCTTC
TRBV5-1	TRBJ2-2	NA	NA	CASSWAVKNTGELFF	TGCGCCAGCAGCTGGGCAGTCAAGAACACCGGGGAGCTGTTTTTT
TRBV19	TRBJ2-7	NA	NA	CASSIQQSSSYEQYF	TGTGCCAGTAGTATTCAACAGAGCAGCTCCTACGAGCAGTACTTC
TRBV19	TRBJ1-2	few	NA	CASSITGIYGYTF	TGTGCCAGTAGTATAACGGGGATCTATGGCTACACCTTC
TRBV2	TRBJ1-4	few	TRBD1	CASRNGDRVNEKLFF	TGTGCCAGCCGAAACGGGGACAGGGTAAACGAAAAACTGTTTTTT
TRBV18	TRBJ1-3	NA	TRBD1	CASSPPGTEFGNTIYF	TGTGCCAGCTCACCACCCGGGACAGAGTTCGGAAACACCATATATTTT
TRBV5-1	TRBJ2-5	NA	TRBD2	CASSLVGGMQETQYF	TGCGCCAGCAGCTTGGTGGGGGGGATGCAAGAGACCCAGTACTTC
TRBV10-2	TRBJ1-5	few	NA	CASSESVRGQNQPQHF	TGCGCCAGCAGTGAGTCGGTAAGGGGCCAAAATCAGCCCCAGCATTTT
TRBV6-5	TRBJ2-1	NA	TRBD2	CASSYSTGGGRNEQFF	TGTGCCAGCAGTTACTCGACGGGCGGGGGGCGCAATGAGCAGTTCTTC
TRBV5-1	TRBJ2-3	NA	NA	CASSPLTDSGTDTQYF	TGCGCCAGCAGCCCCCTTACCGACAGTGGCACAGATACGCAGTATTTT
TRBV5-1	TRBJ1-1	NA	NA	CASSPQGANTEAFF	TGCGCCAGCAGCCCTCAGGGTGCGAACACTGAAGCTTTCTTT
TRBV7-8	TRBJ2-5	NA	TRBD2	CASSLVVGGRSQETQYF	TGTGCCAGCAGCTTAGTCGTGGGCGGGAGGAGCCAAGAGACCCAGTACTTC
TRBV5-4	TRBJ1-1	NA	TRBD1	CASSLTGAMNTEAFF	TGTGCCAGCAGCCTGACAGGGGCCATGAACACTGAAGCTTTCTTT
TRBV11-1	TRBJ2-1	once	TRBD2	CASSLELAGGGEQFF	TGTGCCAGCAGCTTAGAACTAGCGGGGGGCGGTGAGCAGTTCTTC
TRBV6-1	TRBJ2-7	few	TRBD1	CASRDRGDTYEQYF	TGTGCCAGCAGGGACAGGGGGGATACCTACGAGCAGTACTTC
TRBV4-1	TRBJ2-2	NA	TRBD2	CASSQGLAGGTDTGELFF	TGCGCCAGCAGCCAAGGACTAGCGGGGGGCACGGACACCGGGGAGCTGTTTTTT
TRBV5-1	TRBJ2-2	once	TRBD1	CASSLQGYTGELFF	TGCGCCAGCAGCTTACAGGGGTACACCGGGGAGCTGTTTTTT
TRBV5-1	TRBJ2-3	NA	NA	CASSLGPGGSTDTQYF	TGCGCCAGCAGCCTGGGCCCCGGGGGAAGCACAGATACGCAGTATTTT
TRBV29-1	TRBJ1-1	once	NA	CSAFGRGNTEAFF	TGCAGCGCCTTCGGACGGGGGAACACTGAAGCTTTCTTT
TRBV6-5	TRBJ1-2	NA	NA	CASTKNRGGYTF	TGTGCCAGCACTAAGAATCGGGGTGGCTACACCTTC